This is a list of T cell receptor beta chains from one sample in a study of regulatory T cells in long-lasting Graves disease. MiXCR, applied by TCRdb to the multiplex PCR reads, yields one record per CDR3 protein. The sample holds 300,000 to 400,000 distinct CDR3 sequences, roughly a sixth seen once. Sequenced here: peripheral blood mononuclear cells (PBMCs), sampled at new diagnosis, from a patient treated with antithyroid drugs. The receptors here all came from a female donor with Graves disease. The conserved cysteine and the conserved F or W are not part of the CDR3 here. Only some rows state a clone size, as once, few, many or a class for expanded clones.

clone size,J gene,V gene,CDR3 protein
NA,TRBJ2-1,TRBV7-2,ASSFQGSGYNEQF
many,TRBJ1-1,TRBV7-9,ASSFTGASTEAF
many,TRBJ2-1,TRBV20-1,SARPPSGASYNEQF
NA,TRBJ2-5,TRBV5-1,ASSAGGASETQY
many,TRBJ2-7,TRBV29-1,SVDRDRVYEQY
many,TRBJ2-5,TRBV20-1,SAPSGNQETQY
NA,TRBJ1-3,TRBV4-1,ASSQDQGAAGNTIY
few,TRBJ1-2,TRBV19,ASSWLQGPNYGYT
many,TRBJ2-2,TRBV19,ASSNAGGTGELF
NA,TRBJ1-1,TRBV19,ASSHLNTEAF
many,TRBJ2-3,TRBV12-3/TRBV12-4,ASRLAGSASTDTQY
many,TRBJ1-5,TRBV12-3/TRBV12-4,ASSLALRGGNQPQH
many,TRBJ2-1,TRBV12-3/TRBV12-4,ASSLGTSEIYNEQF
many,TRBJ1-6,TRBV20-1,SASVGLSSYNSPLH
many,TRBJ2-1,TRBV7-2,ASSQYQEQF
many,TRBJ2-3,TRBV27,ASSPLGLAGPDTQY
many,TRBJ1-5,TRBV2,ASNTGRSNQPQH
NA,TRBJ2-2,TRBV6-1,ASTVDNPKNTGELF
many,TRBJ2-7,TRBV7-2,ASSHALDEQY
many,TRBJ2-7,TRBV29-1,SGLGGGEQY
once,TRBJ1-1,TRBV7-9,ASSPRLGNTGAF
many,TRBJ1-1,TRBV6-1,ASRPGQERTEAF
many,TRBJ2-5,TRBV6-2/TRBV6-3,ASGSGGRALKTQY
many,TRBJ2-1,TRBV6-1,ASTRDSSLYNEQF
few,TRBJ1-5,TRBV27,ASSSTNQPQH